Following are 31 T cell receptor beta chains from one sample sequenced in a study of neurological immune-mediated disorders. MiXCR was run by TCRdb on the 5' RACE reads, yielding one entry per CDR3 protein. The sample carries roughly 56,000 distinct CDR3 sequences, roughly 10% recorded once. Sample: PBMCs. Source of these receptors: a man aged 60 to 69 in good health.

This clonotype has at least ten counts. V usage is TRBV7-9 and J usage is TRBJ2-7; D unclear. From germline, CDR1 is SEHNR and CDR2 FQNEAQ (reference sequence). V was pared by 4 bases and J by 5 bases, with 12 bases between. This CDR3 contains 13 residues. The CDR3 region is CASSSRVYDEQYF. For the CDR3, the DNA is TGTGCCAGCAGCTCTCGCGTATATGACGAGCAGTACTTC. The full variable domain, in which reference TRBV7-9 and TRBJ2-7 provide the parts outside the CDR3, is DTGVSQNPRHKITKRGQNVTFRCDPISEHNRLYWYRQTLGQGPEFLTYFQNEAQLEKSRLLSDRFSAERPKGSFSTLEIQRTEQGDSAMYLCASSSRVYDEQYFGPGTRLTVT.

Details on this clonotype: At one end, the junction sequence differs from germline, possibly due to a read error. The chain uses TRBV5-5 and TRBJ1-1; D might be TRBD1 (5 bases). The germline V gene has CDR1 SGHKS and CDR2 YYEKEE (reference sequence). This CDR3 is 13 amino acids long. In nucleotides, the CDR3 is TGTGCGAACAGCTGGGACCTGAACACTGAAGCTGTCTTT. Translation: CANSWDLNTEAVF.

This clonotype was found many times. CDR3 sequence reads: CASRQTGAYEQYF. The CDR3, as DNA: TGTGCCAGCAGACAGACAGGAGCCTACGAGCAGTACTTC. This rearrangement joins TRBV2 to TRBJ2-7; D is perhaps TRBD1 (6 bases). The germline V gene has CDR1 SNHLY and CDR2 FYNNEI. The CDR3 is 13 residues long. V was trimmed by 6 bases and J by 2 bases, leaving 11 bases between them. The full variable domain, completed using reference TRBV2 and TRBJ2-7, is EPEVTQTPSHQVTQMGQEVILRCVPISNHLYFYWYRQILGQKVEFLVSFYNNEISEKSEIFDDQFSVERPDGSNFTLKIRSTKLEDSAMYFCASRQTGAYEQYFGPGTRLTVT.

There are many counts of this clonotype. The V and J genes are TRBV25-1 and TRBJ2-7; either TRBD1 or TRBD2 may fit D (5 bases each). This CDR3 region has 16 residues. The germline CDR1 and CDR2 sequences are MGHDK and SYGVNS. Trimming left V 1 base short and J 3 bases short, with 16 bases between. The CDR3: CASSELEGRGLYEQYF. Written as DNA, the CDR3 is TGTGCCAGCAGTGAATTAGAGGGGAGAGGGCTCTACGAGCAGTACTTC.

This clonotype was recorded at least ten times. CDR3 in amino acids: CASSLGPSGANVLTF. CDR3 nucleotide sequence: TGTGCCAGCAGCTTAGGGCCCTCTGGGGCCAACGTCCTGACTTTC. The V gene is TRBV7-6, the J gene TRBJ2-6; no firm D call. The CDR3 consists of 15 residues. CDR1 is SGHVS and CDR2 is FNYEAQ in the germline V gene. V lost 1 base and J lost 0, with 4 bases in between.

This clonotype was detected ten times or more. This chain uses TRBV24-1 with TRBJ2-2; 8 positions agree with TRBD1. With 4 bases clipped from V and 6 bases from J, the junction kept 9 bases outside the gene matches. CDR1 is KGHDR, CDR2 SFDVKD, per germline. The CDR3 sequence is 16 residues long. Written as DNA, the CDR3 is TGTGCCACCAGTGAGCCAGGGACAGGCGTTTCCGGGGAGCTGTTTTTT. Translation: CATSEPGTGVSGELFF.

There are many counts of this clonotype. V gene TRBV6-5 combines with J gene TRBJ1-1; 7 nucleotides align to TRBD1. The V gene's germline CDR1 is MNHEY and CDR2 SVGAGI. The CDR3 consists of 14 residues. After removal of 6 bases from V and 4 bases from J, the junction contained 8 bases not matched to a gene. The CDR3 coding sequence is TGTGCCAGCAGGCCCACAGGGGAGGTCACTGAAGCTTTCTTT. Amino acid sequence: CASRPTGEVTEAFF.

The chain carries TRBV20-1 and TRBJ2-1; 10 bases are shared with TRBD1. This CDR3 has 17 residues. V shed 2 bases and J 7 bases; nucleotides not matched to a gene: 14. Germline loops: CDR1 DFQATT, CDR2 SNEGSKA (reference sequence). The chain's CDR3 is CSARPGTLGTGENEQFF. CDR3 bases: TGCAGTGCTAGACCCGGGACCCTCGGGACAGGGGAGAATGAGCAGTTCTTC.

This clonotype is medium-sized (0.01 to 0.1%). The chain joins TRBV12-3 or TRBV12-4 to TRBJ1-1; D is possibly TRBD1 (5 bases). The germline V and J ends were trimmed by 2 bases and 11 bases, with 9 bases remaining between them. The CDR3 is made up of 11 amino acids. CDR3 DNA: TGTGCCAGCAGTTTAAAGGGGCCTGCTTTCTTT. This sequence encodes CASSLKGPAFF.

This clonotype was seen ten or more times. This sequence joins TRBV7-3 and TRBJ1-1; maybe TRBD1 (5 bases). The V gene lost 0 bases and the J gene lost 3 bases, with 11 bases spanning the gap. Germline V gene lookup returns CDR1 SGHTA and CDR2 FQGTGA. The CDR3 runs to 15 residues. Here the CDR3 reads CASSLTTGTYTEAFF. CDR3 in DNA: TGTGCCAGCAGCTTAACCACCGGGACTTACACTGAAGCTTTCTTT.

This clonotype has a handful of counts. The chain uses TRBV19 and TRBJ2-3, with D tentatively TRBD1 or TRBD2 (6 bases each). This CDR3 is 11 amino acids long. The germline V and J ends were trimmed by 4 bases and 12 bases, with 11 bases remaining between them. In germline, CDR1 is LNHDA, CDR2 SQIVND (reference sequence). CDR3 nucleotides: TGTGCCAGTAGTAACAGGGAGGTACAGTATTTT. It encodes CASSNREVQYF.

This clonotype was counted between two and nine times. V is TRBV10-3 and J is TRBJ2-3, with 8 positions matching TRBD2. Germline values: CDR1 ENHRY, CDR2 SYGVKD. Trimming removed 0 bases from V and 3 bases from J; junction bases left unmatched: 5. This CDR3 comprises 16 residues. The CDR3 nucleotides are TGTGCCATCAGTGAGTCGATAAGCGGGAGTACAGATACGCAGTATTTT. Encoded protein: CAISESISGSTDTQYF.

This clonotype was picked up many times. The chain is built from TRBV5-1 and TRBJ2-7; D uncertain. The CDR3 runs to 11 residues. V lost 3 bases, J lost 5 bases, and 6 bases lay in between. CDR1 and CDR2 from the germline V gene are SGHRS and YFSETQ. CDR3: CASSYANEQYF. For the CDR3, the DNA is TGCGCCAGCAGCTATGCCAACGAGCAGTACTTC.

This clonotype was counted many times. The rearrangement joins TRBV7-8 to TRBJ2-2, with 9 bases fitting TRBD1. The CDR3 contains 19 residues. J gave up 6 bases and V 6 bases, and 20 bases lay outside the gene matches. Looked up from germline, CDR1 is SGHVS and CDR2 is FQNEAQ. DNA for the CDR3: TGTGCCAGCAGTCCAACCGGGACAGGGTTAGGTTTACGTGCCGGGGAGCTGTTTTTT. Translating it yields CASSPTGTGLGLRAGELFF.

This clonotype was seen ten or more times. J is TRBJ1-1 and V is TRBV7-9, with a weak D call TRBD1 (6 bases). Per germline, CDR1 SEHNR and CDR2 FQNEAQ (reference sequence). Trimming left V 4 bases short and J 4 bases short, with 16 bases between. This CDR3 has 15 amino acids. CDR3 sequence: CASSSQGSAGTEAFF. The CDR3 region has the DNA TGTGCCAGCAGCTCCCAGGGGAGCGCGGGCACTGAAGCTTTCTTT.

CDR3 DNA: TGCGCCAGCAGCCCCACAACGGGGTTTGGGGAGACCCAGTACTTC. This gives the protein CASSPTTGFGETQYF. The V call is TRBV5-1, the J call TRBJ2-5; possible D gene TRBD2, 5 bases. This CDR3 contains 15 residues. V gave up 4 bases and J gave up 5 bases, with 18 bases separating them. The germline CDR1 and CDR2 sequences are SGHRS and YFSETQ. Combining the CDR3 with reference TRBV5-1 and TRBJ2-5 gives the whole variable domain KAGVTQTPRYLIKTRGQQVTLSCSPISGHRSVSWYQQTPGQGLQFLFEYFSETQRNKGNFPGRFSGRQFSNSRSEMNVSTLELGDSALYLCASSPTTGFGETQYFGPGTRLLVL.

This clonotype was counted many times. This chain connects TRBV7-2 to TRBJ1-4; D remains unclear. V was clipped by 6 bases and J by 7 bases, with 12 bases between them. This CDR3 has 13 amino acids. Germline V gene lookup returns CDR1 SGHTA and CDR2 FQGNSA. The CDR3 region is CASSSRRSEKLFF. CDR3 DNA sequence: TGTGCCAGCAGTTCCCGTCGGTCTGAAAAACTGTTTTTT.

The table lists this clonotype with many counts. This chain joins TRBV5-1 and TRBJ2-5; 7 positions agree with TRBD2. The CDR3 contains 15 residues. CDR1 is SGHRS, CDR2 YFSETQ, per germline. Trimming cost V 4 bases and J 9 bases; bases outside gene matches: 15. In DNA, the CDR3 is TGCGCCAGCAGCATGGGAGGACTAGGCCTGAAGGCCCAGTACTTC. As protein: CASSMGGLGLKAQYF.

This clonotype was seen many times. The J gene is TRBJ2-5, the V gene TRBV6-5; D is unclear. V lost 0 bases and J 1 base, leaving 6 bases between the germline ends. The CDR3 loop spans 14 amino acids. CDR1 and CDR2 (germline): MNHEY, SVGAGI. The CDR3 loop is CASSYSNSQETQYF. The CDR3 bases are TGTGCCAGCAGTTACTCGAACAGCCAAGAGACCCAGTACTTC.

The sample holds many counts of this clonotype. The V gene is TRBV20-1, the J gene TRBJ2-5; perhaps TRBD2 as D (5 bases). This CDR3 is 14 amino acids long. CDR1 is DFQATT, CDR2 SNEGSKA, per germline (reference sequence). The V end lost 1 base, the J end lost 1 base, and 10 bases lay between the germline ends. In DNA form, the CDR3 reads TGCAGTGCTAGAGTGGACTTGTCCCAAGAGACCCAGTACTTC. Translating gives CSARVDLSQETQYF.

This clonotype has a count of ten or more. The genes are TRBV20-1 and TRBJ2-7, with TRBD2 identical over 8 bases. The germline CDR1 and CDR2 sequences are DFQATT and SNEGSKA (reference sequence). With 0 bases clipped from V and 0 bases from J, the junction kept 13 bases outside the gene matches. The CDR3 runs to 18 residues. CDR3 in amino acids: CSARDQKLAVRISYEQYF. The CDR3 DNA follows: TGCAGTGCTAGAGATCAGAAACTAGCGGTGCGAATCTCCTACGAGCAGTACTTC.

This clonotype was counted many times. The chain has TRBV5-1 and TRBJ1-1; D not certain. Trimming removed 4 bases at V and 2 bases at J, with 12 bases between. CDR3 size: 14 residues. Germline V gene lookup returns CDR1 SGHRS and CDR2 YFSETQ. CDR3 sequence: CASSKWTLNTEAFF. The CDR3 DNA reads TGCGCCAGCAGCAAGTGGACTCTTAACACTGAAGCTTTCTTT.

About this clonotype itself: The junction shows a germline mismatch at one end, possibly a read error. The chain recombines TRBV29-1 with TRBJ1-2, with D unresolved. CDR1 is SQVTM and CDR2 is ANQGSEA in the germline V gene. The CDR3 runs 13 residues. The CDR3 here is CRVEATFVHGYTF. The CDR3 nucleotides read TGCAGAGTTGAGGCCACTTTCGTACATGGCTACACATTC.

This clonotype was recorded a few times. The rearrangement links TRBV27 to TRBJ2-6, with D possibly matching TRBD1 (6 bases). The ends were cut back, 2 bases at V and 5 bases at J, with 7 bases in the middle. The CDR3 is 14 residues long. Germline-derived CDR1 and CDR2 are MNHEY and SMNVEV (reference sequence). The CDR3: CASSLRGWANVLTF. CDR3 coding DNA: TGTGCCAGCAGTTTAAGGGGGTGGGCCAACGTCCTGACTTTC.

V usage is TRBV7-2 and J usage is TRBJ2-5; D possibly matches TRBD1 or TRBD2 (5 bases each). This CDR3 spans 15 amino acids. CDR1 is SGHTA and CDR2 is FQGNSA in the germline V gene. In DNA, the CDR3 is TGTGCGATCAGCTTAGGAGGACAAAGACAAGAGACCCAGTACTTC. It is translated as CAISLGGQRQETQYF.

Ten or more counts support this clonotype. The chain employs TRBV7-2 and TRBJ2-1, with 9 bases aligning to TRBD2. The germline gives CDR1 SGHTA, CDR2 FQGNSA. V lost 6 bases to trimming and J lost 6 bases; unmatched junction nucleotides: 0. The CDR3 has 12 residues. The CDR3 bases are TGTGCCAGCAGACTAGCGGGCAATGAGCAGTTCTTC. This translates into CASRLAGNEQFF.

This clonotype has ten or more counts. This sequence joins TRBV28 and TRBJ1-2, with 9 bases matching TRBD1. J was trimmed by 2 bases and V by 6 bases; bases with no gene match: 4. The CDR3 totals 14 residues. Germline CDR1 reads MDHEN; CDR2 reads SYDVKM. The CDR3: CASSPGTGNYGYTF. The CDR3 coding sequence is TGTGCCAGCAGCCCCGGGACAGGGAACTATGGCTACACCTTC.

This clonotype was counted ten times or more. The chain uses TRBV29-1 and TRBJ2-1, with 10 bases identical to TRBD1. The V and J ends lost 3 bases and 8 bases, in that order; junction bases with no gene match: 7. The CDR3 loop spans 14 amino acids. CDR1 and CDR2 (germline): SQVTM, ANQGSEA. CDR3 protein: CSVDGQGEWDEQFF. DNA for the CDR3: TGCAGCGTTGACGGACAGGGGGAGTGGGATGAGCAGTTCTTC.

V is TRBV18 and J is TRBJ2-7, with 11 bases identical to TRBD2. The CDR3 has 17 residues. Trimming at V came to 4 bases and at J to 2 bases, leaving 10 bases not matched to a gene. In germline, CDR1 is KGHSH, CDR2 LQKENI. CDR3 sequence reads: CASSRISTSGGAYEQYF. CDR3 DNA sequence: TGTGCCAGCTCACGAATTTCCACTAGCGGGGGTGCCTACGAGCAGTACTTC. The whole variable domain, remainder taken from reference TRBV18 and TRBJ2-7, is NAGVMQNPRHLVRRRGQEARLRCSPMKGHSHVYWYRQLPEEGLKFMVYLQKENIIDESGMPKERFSAEFPKEGPSILRIQQVVRGDSAAYFCASSRISTSGGAYEQYFGPGTRLTVT.

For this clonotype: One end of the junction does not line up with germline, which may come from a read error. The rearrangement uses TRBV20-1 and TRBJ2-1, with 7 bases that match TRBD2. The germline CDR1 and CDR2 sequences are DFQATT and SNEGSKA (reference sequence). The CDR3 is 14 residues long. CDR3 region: CSGTGLVYYNGQFF. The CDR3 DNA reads TGCAGTGGGACTGGACTAGTATACTACAATGGGCAGTTCTTC.

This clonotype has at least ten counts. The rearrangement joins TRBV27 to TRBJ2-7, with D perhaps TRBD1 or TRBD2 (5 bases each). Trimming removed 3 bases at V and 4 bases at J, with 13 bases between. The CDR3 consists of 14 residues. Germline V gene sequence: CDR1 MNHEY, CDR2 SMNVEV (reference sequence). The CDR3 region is CASSLSEGNYEQYF. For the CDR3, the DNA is TGTGCCAGCAGTTTGTCTGAGGGGAATTACGAGCAGTACTTC.